This is a list of T cell receptor beta chains from one sample in a study of metastatic and nonmetastatic thyroid tumors. TCRdb reassembled clones from the PCR reads with MiXCR. The sample has approximately 21,000 clones; 25% to 30% are singletons. The sequenced sample was tumor tissue. These receptors came from a male donor with papillary thyroid cancer or a benign thyroid nodule (not recorded which). Some clones in this sample may be carry-over from other donors' samples. Both conserved end residues are part of each CDR3. D genes are given only for firm matches. Size values are once, few and many counts, or a class for expanded clones, and some rows have none.

clone_size j_call v_call d_call cdr3_aa cdr3_nt
- TRBJ1-1 TRBV2 - CASRTDLEAFF TGTGCCAGCAGGACAGACCTTGAAGCTTTCTTT
few TRBJ2-1 TRBV20-1 - CSARWGEQFF TGCAGTGCTAGGTGGGGTGAGCAGTTCTTC
- TRBJ1-5 TRBV2 TRBD1 CASSDPRGQNQPQHF TGTGCCAGCAGTGACCCCAGGGGGCAGAATCAGCCCCAGCATTTT
medium-sized TRBJ2-7 TRBV15 TRBD1 CATSRDRTGNEQYF TGTGCCACCAGCAGAGATCGGACAGGGAACGAGCAGTACTTC
many TRBJ1-4 TRBV3-1 - CASSQVGGKTNEKLFF TGTGCCAGCAGCCAAGTGGGAGGGAAAACTAATGAAAAACTGTTTTTT
- TRBJ2-7 TRBV28 TRBD2 CASSLSGAGGPGYEQYF TGTGCCAGCAGTTTATCTGGAGCGGGAGGTCCGGGCTACGAGCAGTACTTC
many TRBJ1-1 TRBV19 TRBD1 CASSIRDRREAFF TGTGCCAGTAGTATCCGGGACAGACGTGAAGCTTTCTTT
- TRBJ2-1 TRBV5-1 TRBD1 CASSPEQGARSDEQFF TGCGCCAGCAGCCCCGAACAGGGGGCAAGATCCGATGAGCAGTTCTTC
- TRBJ1-2 TRBV15 - CATSTAVEADYGYTF TGTGCCACCAGCACGGCCGTAGAGGCGGACTATGGCTACACCTTC
- TRBJ2-3 TRBV6-1 TRBD1 CASRLAVPGGTQYF TGTGCCAGCAGACTCGCCGTTCCAGGGGGTACGCAGTATTTT
medium-sized TRBJ1-1 TRBV5-1 - CASSTLGTSNTEAFF TGCGCCAGCAGCACCCTAGGGACGTCGAACACTGAAGCTTTCTTT
- TRBJ2-3 TRBV11-2 - CASSRSSGWGTDTQYF TGTGCCAGCAGCCGGAGTAGTGGTTGGGGCACAGATACGCAGTATTTT
few TRBJ1-3 TRBV6-1 - CASSPDEANSGNTIYF TGTGCCAGCAGTCCTGACGAGGCCAACTCTGGAAACACCATATATTTT
many TRBJ1-1 TRBV10-2 - CASSRSLNTEAFF TGCGCCAGCAGTCGAAGTCTGAACACTGAAGCTTTCTTT
few TRBJ1-2 TRBV12-3/TRBV12-4 - CASSVQNLYGYTF TGTGCCAGCAGTGTACAGAACCTCTATGGCTACACCTTC
- TRBJ2-6 TRBV20-1 - CSAILRKGTGANVLTF TGCAGTGCTATCTTGCGTAAGGGGACTGGGGCCAACGTCCTGACTTTC
- TRBJ2-3 TRBV20-1 TRBD2 CSARAVAGVLTDTQYF TGCAGTGCTAGGGCGGTAGCGGGAGTACTAACAGATACGCAGTATTTT
- TRBJ1-2 TRBV6-2/TRBV6-3 TRBD1 CASSYEGTEPSNYGYTF TGTGCCAGCAGTTACGAGGGGACAGAGCCTTCTAACTATGGCTACACCTTC
many TRBJ2-7 TRBV5-4 TRBD2 CASSFFRGSGSFYEQYF TGTGCCAGCAGCTTTTTTCGTGGAAGCGGGAGTTTCTACGAGCAGTACTTC
few TRBJ2-1 TRBV2 - CASTSRPTYNEQFF TGTGCCAGCACGAGCAGACCAACCTACAATGAGCAGTTCTTC
- TRBJ2-7 TRBV7-9 TRBD2 CASQTNVERGYEQYF TGTGCCAGCCAGACCAATGTCGAGCGGGGGTACGAGCAGTACTTC
- TRBJ2-3 TRBV11-2 TRBD2 CASSLGGLAGADTQYF TGTGCCAGCAGCTTAGGGGGACTAGCGGGAGCGGATACGCAGTATTTT
many TRBJ1-4 TRBV28 TRBD1 CASSGQGSEKLFF TGTGCCAGCAGCGGACAGGGCAGTGAAAAACTGTTTTTT
many TRBJ1-6 TRBV20-1 - CSARVDSNSPLHF TGCAGTGCTAGAGTTGACAGTAATTCACCCCTCCACTTT
once TRBJ1-3 TRBV2 - CASSEVKLYSGNTIYF TGTGCCAGCAGTGAAGTCAAATTATACTCTGGAAACACCATATATTTT
- TRBJ1-2 TRBV6-1 - CASSNDPDNYGYTF TGTGCCAGCAGTAATGACCCAGATAACTATGGCTACACCTTC